The source of this T cell receptor (beta chain) is a study of control samples from healthy donors and cancer patients. This CDR3 has 13 amino acids. The V gene lost 1 base and the J gene lost 4 bases, with 7 bases spanning the gap. Germline V CDR1 and CDR2: LGHDT, YNNKEL (reference sequence). Here immunoSEQ multiplex PCR was the method, and the copy in TCRdb shows in-frame clones only, minus some. The table has about 150,000 clones, approximately 93% seen once. The sequence came from a man aged 18 to 30 in good health. The rearrangement links TRBV3-1 (or the pseudogene TRBV3-2) to TRBJ1-1, with no clear D. Material: blood. As DNA, the CDR3 is TGTGCCAGCAGCCAAGTCCAGGCCACTGAAGCTTTCTTT. This translates into CASSQVQATEAFF.